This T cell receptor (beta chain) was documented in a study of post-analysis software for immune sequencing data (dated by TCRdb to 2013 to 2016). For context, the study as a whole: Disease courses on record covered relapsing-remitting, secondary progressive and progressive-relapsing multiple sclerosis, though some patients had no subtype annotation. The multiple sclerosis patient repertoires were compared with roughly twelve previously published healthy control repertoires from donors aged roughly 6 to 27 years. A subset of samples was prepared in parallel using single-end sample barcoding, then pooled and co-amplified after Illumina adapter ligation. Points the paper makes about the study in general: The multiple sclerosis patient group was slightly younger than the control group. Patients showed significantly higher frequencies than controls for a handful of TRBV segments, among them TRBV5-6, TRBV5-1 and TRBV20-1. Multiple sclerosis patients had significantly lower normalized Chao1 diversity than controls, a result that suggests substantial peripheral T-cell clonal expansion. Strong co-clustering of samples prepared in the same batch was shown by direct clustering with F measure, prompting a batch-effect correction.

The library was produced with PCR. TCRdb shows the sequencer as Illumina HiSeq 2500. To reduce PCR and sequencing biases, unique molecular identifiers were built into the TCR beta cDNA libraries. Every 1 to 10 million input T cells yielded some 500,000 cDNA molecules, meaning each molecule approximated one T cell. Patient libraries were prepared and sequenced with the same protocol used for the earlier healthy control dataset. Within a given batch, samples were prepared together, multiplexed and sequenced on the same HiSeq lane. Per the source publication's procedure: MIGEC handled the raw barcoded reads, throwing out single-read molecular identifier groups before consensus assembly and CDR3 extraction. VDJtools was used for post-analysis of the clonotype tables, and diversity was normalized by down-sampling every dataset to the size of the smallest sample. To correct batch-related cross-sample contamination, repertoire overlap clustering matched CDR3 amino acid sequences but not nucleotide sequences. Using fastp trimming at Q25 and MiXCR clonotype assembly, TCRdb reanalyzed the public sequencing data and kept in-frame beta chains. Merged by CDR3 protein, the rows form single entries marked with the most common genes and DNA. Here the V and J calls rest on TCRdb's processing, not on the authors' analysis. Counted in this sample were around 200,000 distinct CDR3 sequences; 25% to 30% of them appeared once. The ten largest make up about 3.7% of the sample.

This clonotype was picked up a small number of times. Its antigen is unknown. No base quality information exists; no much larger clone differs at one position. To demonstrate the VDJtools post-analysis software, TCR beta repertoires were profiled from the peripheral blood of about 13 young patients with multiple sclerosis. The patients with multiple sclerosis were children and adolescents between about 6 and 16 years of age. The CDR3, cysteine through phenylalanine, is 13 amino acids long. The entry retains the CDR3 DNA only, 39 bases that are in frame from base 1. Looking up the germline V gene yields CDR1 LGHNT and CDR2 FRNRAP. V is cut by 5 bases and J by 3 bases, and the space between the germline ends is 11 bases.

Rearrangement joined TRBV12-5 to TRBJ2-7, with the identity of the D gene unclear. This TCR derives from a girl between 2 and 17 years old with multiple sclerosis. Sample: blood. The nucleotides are TGTGCTAGTGGTCCACCAGACGGCTACGAGCAGTACTTC. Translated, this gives CASGPPDGYEQYF.